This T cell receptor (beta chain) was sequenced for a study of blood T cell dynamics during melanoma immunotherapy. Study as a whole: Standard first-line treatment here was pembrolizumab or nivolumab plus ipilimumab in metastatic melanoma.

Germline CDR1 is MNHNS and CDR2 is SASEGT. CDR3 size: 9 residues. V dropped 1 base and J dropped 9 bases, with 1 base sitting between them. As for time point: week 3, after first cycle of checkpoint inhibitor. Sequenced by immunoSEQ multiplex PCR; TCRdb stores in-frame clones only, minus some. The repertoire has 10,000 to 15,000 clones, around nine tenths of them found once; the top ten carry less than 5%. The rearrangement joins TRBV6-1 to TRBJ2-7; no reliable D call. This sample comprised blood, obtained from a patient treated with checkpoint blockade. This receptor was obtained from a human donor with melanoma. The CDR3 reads CASSEGQYF. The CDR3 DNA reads TGTGCCAGCAGTGAAGGGCAGTACTTC.